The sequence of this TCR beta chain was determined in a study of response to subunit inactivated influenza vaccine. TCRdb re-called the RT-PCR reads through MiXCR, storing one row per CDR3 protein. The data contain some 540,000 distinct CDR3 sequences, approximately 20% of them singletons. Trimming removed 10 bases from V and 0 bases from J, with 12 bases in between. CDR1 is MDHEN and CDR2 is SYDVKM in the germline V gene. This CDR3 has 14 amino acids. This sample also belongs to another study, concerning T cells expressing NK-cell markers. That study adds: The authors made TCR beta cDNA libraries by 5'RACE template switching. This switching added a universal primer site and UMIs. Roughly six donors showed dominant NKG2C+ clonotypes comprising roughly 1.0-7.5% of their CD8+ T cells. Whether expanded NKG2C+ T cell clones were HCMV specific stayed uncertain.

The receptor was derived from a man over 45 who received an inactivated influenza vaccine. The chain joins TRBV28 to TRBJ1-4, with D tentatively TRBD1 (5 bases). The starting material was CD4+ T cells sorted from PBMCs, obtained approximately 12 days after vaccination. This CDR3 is CATLQVATNEKLFF. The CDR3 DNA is TGTGCCACCCTACAGGTCGCAACTAATGAAAAACTGTTTTTT.